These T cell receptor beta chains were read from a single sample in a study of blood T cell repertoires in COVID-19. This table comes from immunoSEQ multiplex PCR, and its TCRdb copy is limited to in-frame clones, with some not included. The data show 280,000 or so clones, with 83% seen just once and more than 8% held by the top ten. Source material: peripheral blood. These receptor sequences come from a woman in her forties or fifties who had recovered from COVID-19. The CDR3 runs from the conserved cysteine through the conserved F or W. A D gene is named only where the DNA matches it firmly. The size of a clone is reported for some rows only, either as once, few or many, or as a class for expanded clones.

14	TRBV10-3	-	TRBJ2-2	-	CAISRTSLTGELFF	TGTGCCATCAGTCGAACATCTCTCACCGGGGAGCTGTTTTTT
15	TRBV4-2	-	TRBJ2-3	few	CASSQDSANTDTQYF	TGTGCCAGCAGCCAAGATAGCGCGAACACAGATACGCAGTATTTT
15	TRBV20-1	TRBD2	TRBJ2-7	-	CSASPPSGGESEQYF	TGCAGTGCTAGTCCCCCTAGCGGGGGAGAGAGCGAGCAGTACTTC
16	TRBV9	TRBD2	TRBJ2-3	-	CASSAQGGRGTDTQYF	TGTGCCAGCAGCGCCCAAGGCGGGAGGGGTACAGATACGCAGTATTTT
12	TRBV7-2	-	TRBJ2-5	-	CASSRRGETQYF	TGTGCCAGCAGCCGGAGGGGAGAGACCCAGTACTTC
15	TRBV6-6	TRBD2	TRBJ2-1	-	CASSRGGPSYNEQFF	TGTGCCAGCAGTCGCGGGGGGCCCTCCTACAATGAGCAGTTCTTC
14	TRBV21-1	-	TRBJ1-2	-	CASSKVPGHYGYTF	TGTGCCAGCAGCAAAGTCCCAGGCCACTATGGCTACACCTTC
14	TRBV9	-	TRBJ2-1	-	CASSDTSRSYEQFF	TGTGCCAGCAGCGACACTAGCCGCTCCTATGAGCAGTTCTTC
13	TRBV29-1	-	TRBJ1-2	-	CSVEEAFNYGYTF	TGCAGCGTTGAAGAGGCTTTTAACTATGGCTACACCTTC
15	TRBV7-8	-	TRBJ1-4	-	CASSLVVGGSEKLFF	TGTGCCAGCAGCTTAGTGGTGGGCGGGAGTGAAAAACTGTTTTTT
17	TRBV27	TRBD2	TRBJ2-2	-	CASSPLGLVRNTGELFF	TGTGCCAGCAGTCCCTTGGGACTAGTAAGGAACACCGGGGAGCTGTTTTTT
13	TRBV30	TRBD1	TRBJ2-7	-	CAWSGTGAFEQYF	TGTGCCTGGAGTGGAACAGGGGCTTTCGAGCAGTACTTC
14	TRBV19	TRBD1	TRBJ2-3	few	CASSNWDRGDTQYF	TGTGCCAGTAGTAATTGGGACAGGGGAGATACGCAGTATTTT
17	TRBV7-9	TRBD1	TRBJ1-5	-	CASSLWTGGRSNQPQHF	TGTGCCAGCAGCTTATGGACAGGGGGTAGGAGCAATCAGCCCCAGCATTTT
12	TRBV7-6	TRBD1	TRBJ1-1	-	CASSPQGPEAFF	TGTGCCAGCAGCCCACAGGGGCCTGAAGCTTTCTTT
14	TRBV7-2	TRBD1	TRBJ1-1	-	CASSLRPGGTEAFF	TGTGCCAGCAGCCTACGCCCAGGGGGCACTGAAGCTTTCTTT
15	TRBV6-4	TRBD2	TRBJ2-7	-	CASTSEREGIYEQYF	TGTGCCAGCACGTCCGAGCGGGAGGGGATCTACGAGCAGTACTTC
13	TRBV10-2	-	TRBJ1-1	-	CASSESARAEAFF	TGCGCCAGCAGTGAGTCTGCTCGGGCTGAAGCTTTCTTT
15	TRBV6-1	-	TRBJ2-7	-	CASSEGLAIPYEQYF	TGTGCCAGCAGTGAAGGGCTAGCAATCCCCTACGAGCAGTACTTC
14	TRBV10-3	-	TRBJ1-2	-	CATKGQVSNYGYTF	TGTGCCACCAAGGGGCAAGTCTCTAACTATGGCTACACCTTC
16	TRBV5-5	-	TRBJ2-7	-	CASSLVPTLSSYEQYF	TGTGCCAGCAGCTTGGTTCCGACACTGAGCTCCTACGAGCAGTACTTC
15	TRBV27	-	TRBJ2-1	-	CASSLSQGLYNEQFF	TGTGCCAGCAGTCTCTCCCAGGGACTTTACAATGAGCAGTTCTTC
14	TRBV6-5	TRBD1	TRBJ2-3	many	CASRRTGGRDTQYF	TGTGCCAGCAGGAGGACAGGGGGCAGGGATACGCAGTATTTT
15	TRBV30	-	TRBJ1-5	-	CAWTRGILGNQPQHF	TGTGCCTGGACGCGAGGGATTCTAGGCAATCAGCCCCAGCATTTT
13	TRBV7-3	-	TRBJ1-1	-	CASSWDSNTEAFF	TGTGCCAGCAGCTGGGACTCGAACACTGAAGCTTTCTTT
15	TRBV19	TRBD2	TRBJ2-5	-	CASRGLAGVGETQYF	TGTGCCAGTAGAGGACTAGCGGGAGTTGGGGAGACCCAGTACTTC
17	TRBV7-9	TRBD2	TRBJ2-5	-	CASSTGLAGGPEETQYF	TGTGCCAGCAGCACCGGACTAGCGGGAGGGCCCGAAGAGACCCAGTACTTC
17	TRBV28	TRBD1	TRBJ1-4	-	CASRLDRDPPFNEKLFF	TGTGCCAGCAGATTGGACAGGGATCCTCCCTTTAATGAAAAACTGTTTTTT